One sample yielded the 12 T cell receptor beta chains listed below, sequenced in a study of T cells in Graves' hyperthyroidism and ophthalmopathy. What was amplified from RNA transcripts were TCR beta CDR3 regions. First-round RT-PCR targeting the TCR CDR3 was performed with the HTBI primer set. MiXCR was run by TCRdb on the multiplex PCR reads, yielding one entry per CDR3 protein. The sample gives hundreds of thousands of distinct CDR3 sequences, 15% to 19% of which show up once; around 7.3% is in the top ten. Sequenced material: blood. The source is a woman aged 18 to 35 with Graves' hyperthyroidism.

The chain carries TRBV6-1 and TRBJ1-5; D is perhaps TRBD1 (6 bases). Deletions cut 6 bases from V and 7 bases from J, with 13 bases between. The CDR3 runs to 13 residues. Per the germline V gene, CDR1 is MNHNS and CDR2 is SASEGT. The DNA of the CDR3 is TGTGCCAGCAGCCAAGCACAGGGCCAGCCCCAGCATTTT. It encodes CASSQAQGQPQHF.

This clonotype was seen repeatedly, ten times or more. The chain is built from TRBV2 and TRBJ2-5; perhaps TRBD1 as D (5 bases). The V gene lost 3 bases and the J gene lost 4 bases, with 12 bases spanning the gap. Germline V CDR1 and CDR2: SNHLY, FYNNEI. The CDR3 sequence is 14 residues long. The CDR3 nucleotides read TGTGCCAGCAGTGACCAGGGCCGGGTAGAGACCCAGTACTTC. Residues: CASSDQGRVETQYF.

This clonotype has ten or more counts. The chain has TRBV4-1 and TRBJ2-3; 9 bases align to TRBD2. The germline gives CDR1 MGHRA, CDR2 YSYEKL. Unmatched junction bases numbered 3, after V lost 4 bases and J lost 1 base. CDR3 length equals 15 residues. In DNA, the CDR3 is TGCGCCAGCAGCCTCCGACTAGCGGGCACAGATACGCAGTATTTT. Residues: CASSLRLAGTDTQYF.

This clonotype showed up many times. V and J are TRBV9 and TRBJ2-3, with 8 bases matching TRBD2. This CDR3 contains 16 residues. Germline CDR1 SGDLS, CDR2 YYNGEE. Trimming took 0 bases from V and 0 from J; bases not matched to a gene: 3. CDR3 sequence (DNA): TGTGCCAGCAGCGTAGTGGAGCGGGGGAGCACAGATACGCAGTATTTT. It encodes CASSVVERGSTDTQYF.

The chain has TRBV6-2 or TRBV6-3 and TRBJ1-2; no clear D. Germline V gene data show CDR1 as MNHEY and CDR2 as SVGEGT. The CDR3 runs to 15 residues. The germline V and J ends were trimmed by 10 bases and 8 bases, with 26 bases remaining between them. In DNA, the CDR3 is TGTGCCACCAACTTCTTGGACCAGTCGGGTAGGGGCTACACCTTC. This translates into CATNFLDQSGRGYTF.

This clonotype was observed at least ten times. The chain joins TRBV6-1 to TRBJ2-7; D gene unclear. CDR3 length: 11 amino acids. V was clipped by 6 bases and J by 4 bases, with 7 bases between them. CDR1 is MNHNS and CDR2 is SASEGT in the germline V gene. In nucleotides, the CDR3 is TGTGCCAGCAGGACCAGATACGAGCAGTACTTC. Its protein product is CASRTRYEQYF.

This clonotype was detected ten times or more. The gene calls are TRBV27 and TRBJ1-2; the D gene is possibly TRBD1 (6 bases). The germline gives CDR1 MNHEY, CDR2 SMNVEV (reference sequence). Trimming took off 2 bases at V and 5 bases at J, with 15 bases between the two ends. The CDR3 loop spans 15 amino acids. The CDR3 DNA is TGTGCCAGCAGTTTAGAGGGTACAGGGCGGTATGGCTACACCTTC. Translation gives CASSLEGTGRYGYTF.

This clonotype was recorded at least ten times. Written as DNA, the CDR3 is TGTGCCAGCAGCCTCCCTTGGACAGGGGTCTCCTACAATGAGCAGTTCTTC. It codes for CASSLPWTGVSYNEQFF. The gene calls are TRBV7-9 and TRBJ2-1, with 9 nucleotides matching TRBD1. The CDR3 is made up of 17 amino acids. From germline, CDR1 is SEHNR and CDR2 FQNEAQ (reference sequence). Trimming at V came to 5 bases and at J to 0 bases, leaving 8 bases not matched to a gene. The full variable domain, in which reference TRBV7-9 and TRBJ2-1 provide the parts outside the CDR3, is DTGVSQNPRHKITKRGQNVTFRCDPISEHNRLYWYRQTLGQGPEFLTYFQNEAQLEKSRLLSDRFSAERPKGSFSTLEIQRTEQGDSAMYLCASSLPWTGVSYNEQFFGPGTRLTVL.

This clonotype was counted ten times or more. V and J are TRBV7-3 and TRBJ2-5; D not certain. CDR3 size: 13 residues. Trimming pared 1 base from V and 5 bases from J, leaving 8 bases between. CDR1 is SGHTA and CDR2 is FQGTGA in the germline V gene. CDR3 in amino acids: CASSLMAGETQYF. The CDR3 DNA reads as TGTGCCAGCAGCTTAATGGCTGGGGAGACCCAGTACTTC.

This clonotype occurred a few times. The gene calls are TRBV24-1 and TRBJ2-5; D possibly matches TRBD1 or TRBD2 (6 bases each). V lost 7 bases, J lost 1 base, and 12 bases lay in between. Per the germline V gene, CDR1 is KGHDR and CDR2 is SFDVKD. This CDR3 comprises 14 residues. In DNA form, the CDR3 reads TGTGCCACCAGCCACAGGGACTTCCAAGAGACCCAGTACTTC. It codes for CATSHRDFQETQYF.

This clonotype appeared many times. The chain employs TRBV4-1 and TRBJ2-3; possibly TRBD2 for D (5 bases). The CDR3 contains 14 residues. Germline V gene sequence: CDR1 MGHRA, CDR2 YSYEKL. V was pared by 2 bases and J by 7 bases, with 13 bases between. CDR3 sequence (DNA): TGCGCCAGCAGCCAACCCCTTAGAGGGAATACGCAGTATTTT. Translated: CASSQPLRGNTQYF.

CDR3 region: CASSVRGSNYGYTF. Written as DNA, the CDR3 is TGTGCCAGCAGCGTACGGGGAAGTAACTATGGCTACACCTTC. The rearrangement uses TRBV9 and TRBJ1-2; D not certain. V was cut by 1 base and J by 1 base, with 8 bases left in between. This CDR3 is built from 14 residues. Germline V gene lookup returns CDR1 SGDLS and CDR2 YYNGEE.